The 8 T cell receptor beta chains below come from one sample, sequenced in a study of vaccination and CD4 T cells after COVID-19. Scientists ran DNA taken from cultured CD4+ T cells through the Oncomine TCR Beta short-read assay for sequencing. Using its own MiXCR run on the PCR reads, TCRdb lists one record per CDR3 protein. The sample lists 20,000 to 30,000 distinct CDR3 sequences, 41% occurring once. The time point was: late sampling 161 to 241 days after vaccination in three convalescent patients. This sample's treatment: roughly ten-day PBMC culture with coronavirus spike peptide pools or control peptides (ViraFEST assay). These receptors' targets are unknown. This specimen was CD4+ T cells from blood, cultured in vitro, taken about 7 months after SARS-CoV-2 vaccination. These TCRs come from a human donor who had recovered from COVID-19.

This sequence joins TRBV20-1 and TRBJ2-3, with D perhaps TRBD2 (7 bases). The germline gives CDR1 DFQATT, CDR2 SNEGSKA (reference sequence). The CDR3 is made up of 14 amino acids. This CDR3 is CSSSRGAGTDTQYF. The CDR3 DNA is TGCAGCTCCTCCCGGGGGGCGGGCACAGATACGCAGTATTTT.

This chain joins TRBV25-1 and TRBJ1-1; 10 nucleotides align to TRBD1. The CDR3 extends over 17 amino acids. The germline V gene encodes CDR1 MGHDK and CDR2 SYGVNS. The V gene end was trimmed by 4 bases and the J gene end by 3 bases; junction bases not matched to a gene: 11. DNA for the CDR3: TGTGCCAGCAGTGTTGGGCCCCGACAGGGGGCGGACACTGAAGCTTTCTTT. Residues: CASSVGPRQGADTEAFF.

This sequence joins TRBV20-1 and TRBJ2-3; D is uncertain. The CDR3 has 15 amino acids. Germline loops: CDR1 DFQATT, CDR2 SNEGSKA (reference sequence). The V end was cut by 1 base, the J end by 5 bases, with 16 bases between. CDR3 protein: CSARGVRPTRDTQYF. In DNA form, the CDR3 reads TGCAGTGCTAGAGGAGTCCGGCCTACTCGAGATACGCAGTATTTT.

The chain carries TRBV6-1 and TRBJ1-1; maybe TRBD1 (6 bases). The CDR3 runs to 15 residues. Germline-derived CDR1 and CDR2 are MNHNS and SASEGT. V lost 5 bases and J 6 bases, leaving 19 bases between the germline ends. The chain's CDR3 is CASSQKGGGGPEAFF. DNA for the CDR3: TGTGCCAGCAGTCAGAAGGGGGGGGGCGGCCCTGAAGCTTTCTTT.

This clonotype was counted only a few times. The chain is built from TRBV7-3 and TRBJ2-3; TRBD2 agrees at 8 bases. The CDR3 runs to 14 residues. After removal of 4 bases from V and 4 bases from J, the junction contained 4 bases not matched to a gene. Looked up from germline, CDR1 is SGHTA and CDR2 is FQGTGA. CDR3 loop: CASSYGTRADTQYF. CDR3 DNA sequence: TGTGCCAGCAGCTATGGGACTAGGGCAGATACGCAGTATTTT.

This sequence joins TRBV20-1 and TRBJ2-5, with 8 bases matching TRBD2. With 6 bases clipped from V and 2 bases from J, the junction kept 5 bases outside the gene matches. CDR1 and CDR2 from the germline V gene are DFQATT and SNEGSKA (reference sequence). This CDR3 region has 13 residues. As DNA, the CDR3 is TGCAGTGCGCCGATAGCGGGGCAAGAGACCCAGTACTTC. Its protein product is CSAPIAGQETQYF.

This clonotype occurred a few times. The CDR3 DNA follows: TGCAGTGCTAGAGCGGGACAGGGCTTAAATGAGCAGTTCTTC. Its translation: CSARAGQGLNEQFF. V usage is TRBV20-1 and J usage is TRBJ2-1; 9 bases are shared with TRBD1. V lost 1 base to trimming and J lost 7 bases; unmatched junction nucleotides: 5. The CDR3 has 14 amino acids. CDR1 is DFQATT and CDR2 is SNEGSKA in the germline V gene (reference sequence).

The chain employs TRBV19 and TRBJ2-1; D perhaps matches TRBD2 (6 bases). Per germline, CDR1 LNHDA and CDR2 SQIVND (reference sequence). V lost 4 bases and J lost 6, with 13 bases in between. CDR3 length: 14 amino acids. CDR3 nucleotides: TGTGCCAGTAGTACAGGACTACCCTCCAATGAGCAGTTCTTC. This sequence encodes CASSTGLPSNEQFF.